The 2 T cell receptor beta chains below were found in one sample sequenced in a study of blood T cell repertoires in COVID-19. Sequencing used immunoSEQ multiplex PCR; TCRdb keeps in-frame clones, though not all of them. The table has 200,000 to 300,000 clones, around 87% seen once. What was sequenced was peripheral blood. The receptors originated from a man in his 60s who had recovered from COVID-19.

The chain has TRBV5-8 and TRBJ2-2, with a weak D call TRBD1 (6 bases). Germline V gene lookup returns CDR1 SGHTS and CDR2 YDEGEE. Trimming stripped 1 base from V and 0 bases from J, with 16 bases between. This CDR3 has 18 amino acids. As DNA, the CDR3 is TGTGCCAGCAGCTTGAGGTACAGGGTACCTCCGAACACCGGGGAGCTGTTTTTT. Amino acids: CASSLRYRVPPNTGELFF.

V usage is TRBV3-1 (or the pseudogene TRBV3-2) and J usage is TRBJ2-1, with TRBD2 identical over 14 bases. Germline V gives CDR1 LGHDT, CDR2 YNNKEL (reference sequence). V shed 1 base, J shed 8 bases, and the junction held 16 bases outside the gene matches. The CDR3 covers 20 residues. The CDR3, as DNA: TGTGCCAGCAGCCAAGGGTGGACTAGCGGGGGGTGGTCCGTTATCGATGAGCAGTTCTTC. Its translation: CASSQGWTSGGWSVIDEQFF.